This TCR beta chain derives from a study of blood T cell repertoires in COVID-19. Looked up from germline, CDR1 is LGHNA and CDR2 is YSLEER. The CDR3 is 22 amino acids. V was clipped by 0 bases and J by 0 bases, with 28 bases between them. Only in-frame clones appear in the TCRdb table, and some are missing; sequencing was by immunoSEQ multiplex PCR. The sample shows roughly 180,000 clones, about 82% of them seen only once. The TCR was taken from a woman aged 25 to 39 with acute or convalescent COVID-19. The genes are TRBV4-3 and TRBJ2-3; D is perhaps TRBD1 (6 bases). The sample taken for sequencing was peripheral blood. Here the CDR3 DNA reads TGCGCCAGCAGCCAAGATCGCCTTAGACGATTCCCCGGCCAGGGGAGCACAGATACGCAGTATTTT. The encoded protein is CASSQDRLRRFPGQGSTDTQYF.